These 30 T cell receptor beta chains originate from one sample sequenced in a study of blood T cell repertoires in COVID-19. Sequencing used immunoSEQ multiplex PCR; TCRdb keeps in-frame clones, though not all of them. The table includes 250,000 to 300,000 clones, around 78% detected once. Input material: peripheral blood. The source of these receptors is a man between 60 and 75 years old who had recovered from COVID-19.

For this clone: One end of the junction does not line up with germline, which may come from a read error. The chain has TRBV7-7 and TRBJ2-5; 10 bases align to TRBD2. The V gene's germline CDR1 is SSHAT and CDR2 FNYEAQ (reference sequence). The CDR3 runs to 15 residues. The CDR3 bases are TGTGCTAGCAGGGACATAGCGGGGGGCGAACAGACCCAGTACTTC. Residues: CASRDIAGGEQTQYF.

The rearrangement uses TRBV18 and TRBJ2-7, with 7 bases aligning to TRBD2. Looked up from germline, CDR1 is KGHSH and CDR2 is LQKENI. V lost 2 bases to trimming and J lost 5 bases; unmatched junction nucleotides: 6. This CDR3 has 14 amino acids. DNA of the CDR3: TGTGCCAGCTCACCAGGGGGAGGGGTCCACGAGCAGTACTTC. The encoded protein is CASSPGGGVHEQYF. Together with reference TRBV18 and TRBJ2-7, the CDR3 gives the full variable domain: NAGVMQNPRHLVRRRGQEARLRCSPMKGHSHVYWYRQLPEEGLKFMVYLQKENIIDESGMPKERFSAEFPKEGPSILRIQQVVRGDSAAYFCASSPGGGVHEQYFGPGTRLTVT.

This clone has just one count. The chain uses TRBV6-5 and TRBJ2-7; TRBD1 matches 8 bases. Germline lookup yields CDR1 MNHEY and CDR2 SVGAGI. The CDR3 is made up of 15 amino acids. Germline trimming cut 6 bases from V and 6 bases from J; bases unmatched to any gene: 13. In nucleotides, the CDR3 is TGTGCCAGCAGGGCCTCACCGGGACAGGATAGCGAGCAGTACTTC. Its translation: CASRASPGQDSEQYF.

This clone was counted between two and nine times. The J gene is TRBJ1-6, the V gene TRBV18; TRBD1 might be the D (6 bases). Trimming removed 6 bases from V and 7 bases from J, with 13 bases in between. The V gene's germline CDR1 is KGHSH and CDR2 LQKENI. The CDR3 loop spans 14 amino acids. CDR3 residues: CASSKDRLNSPLHF. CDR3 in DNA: TGTGCCAGCTCCAAGGACAGACTAAATTCACCCCTCCACTTT. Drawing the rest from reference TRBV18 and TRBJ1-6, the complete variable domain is NAGVMQNPRHLVRRRGQEARLRCSPMKGHSHVYWYRQLPEEGLKFMVYLQKENIIDESGMPKERFSAEFPKEGPSILRIQQVVRGDSAAYFCASSKDRLNSPLHFGNGTRLTVT.

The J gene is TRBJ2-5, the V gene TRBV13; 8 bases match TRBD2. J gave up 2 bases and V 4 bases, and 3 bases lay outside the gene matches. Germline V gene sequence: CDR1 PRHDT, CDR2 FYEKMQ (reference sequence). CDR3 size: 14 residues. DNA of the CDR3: TGTGCCAGCAGCTCGCGGGGGGCACAAGAGACCCAGTACTTC. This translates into CASSSRGAQETQYF.

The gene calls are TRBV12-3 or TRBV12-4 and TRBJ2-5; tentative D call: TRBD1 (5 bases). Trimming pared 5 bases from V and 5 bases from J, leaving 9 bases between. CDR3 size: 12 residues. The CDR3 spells CASSRGWETQYF. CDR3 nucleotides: TGTGCCAGCAGTAGGGGTTGGGAGACCCAGTACTTC.

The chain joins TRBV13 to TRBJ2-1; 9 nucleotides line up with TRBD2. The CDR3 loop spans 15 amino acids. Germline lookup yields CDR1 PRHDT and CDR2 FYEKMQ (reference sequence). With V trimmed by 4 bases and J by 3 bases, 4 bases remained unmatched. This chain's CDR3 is CASSSGLAFYNEQFF. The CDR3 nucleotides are TGTGCCAGCAGCTCAGGACTAGCGTTCTACAATGAGCAGTTCTTC.

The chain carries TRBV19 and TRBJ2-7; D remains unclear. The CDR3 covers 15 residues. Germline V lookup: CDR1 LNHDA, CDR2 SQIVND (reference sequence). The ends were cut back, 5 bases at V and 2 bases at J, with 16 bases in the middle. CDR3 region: CASSSLTGATYEQYF. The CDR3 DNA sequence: TGTGCCAGTAGTTCCCTAACGGGTGCTACCTACGAGCAGTACTTC.

The CDR3: CAWRSTGNPNTEAFF. CDR3 DNA sequence: TGTGCCTGGCGTAGTACAGGGAATCCGAACACTGAAGCTTTCTTT. This chain connects TRBV30 to TRBJ1-1; a possible D gene is TRBD1 (6 bases). The germline V gene has CDR1 GTSNPN and CDR2 SVGIG (reference sequence). V dropped 5 bases and J dropped 1 base, with 17 bases sitting between them. The CDR3 runs to 15 residues.

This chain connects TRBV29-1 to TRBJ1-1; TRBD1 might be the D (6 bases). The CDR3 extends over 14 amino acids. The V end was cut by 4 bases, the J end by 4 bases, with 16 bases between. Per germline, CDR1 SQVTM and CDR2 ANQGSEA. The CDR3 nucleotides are TGCAGCGTTGCCGAACAGGGAATTTTCACTGAAGCTTTCTTT. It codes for CSVAEQGIFTEAFF.

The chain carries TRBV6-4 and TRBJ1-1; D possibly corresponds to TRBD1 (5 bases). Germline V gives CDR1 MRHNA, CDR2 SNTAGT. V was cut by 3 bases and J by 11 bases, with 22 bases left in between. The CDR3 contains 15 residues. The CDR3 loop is CASSEMGQGRDKAFF. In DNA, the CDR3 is TGTGCCAGCAGTGAAATGGGCCAGGGCCGAGATAAGGCTTTCTTT.

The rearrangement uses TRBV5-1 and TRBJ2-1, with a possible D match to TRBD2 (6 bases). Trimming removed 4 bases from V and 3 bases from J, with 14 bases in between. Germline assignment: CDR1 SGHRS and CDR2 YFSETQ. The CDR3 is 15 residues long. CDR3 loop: CASSPWSGDYNEQFF. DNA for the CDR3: TGCGCCAGCAGCCCCTGGTCGGGGGACTACAATGAGCAGTTCTTC.

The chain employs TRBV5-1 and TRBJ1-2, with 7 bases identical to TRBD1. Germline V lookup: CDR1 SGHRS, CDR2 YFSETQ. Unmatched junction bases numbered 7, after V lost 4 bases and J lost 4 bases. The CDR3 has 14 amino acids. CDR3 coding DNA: TGCGCCAGCAGCCCGGGGGACAGCGGCTATGGCTACACCTTC. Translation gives CASSPGDSGYGYTF.

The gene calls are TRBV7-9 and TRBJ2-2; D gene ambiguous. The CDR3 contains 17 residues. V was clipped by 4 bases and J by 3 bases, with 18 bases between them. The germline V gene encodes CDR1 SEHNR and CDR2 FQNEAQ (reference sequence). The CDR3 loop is CASSSPGARSDTGELFF. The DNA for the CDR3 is TGTGCCAGCAGCTCCCCAGGCGCGCGTTCGGACACCGGGGAGCTGTTTTTT.

CDR3 bases: TGTGCCAGCAGTGAATATGGGCCAGCTGGGGCCAACGTCCTGACTTTC. Translated, it gives CASSEYGPAGANVLTF. This chain connects TRBV25-1 to TRBJ2-6; D call uncertain. The CDR3 runs 16 residues. Germline lookup yields CDR1 MGHDK and CDR2 SYGVNS. Trimming cost V 0 bases and J 2 bases, with 8 bases left between them.

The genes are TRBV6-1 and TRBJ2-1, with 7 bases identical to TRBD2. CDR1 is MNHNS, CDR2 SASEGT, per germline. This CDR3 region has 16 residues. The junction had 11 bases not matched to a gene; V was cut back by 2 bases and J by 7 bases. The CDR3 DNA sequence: TGTGCCAGCAGTGAAAGGGAGGGAGGGTTTCTGAATGAGCAGTTCTTC. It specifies CASSEREGGFLNEQFF.

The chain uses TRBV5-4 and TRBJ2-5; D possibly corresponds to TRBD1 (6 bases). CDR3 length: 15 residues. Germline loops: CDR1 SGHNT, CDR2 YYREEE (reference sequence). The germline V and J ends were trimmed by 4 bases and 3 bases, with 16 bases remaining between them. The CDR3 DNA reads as TGTGCCAGCAGCAGCGGACAGCCCCGGAAAGAGACCCAGTACTTC. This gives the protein CASSSGQPRKETQYF.

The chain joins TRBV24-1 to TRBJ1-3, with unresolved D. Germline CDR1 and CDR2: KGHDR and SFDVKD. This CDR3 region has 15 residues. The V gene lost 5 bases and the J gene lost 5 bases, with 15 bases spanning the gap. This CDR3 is CATSAGDNRRNTIYF. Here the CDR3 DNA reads TGTGCCACCAGTGCCGGAGATAATCGCCGAAACACCATATATTTT.

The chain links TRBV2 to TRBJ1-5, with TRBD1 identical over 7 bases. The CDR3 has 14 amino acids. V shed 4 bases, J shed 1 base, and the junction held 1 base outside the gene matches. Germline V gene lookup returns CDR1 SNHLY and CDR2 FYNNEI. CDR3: CASSGGQSNQPQHF. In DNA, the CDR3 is TGTGCCAGCAGTGGGGGACAGAGCAATCAGCCCCAGCATTTT.

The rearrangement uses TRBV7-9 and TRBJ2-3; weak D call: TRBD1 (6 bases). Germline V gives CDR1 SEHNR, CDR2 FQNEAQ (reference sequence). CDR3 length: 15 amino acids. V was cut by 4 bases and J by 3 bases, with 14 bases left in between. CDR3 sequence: CASSSGQSRTDTQYF. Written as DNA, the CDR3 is TGTGCCAGCAGCTCGGGACAATCTAGAACAGATACGCAGTATTTT.

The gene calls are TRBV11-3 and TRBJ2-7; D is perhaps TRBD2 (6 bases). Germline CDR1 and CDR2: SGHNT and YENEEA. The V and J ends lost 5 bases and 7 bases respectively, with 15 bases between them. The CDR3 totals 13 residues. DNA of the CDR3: TGTGCCAGCAGCCCTGACCGGGCGGGAGAGCAGTACTTC. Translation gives CASSPDRAGEQYF.

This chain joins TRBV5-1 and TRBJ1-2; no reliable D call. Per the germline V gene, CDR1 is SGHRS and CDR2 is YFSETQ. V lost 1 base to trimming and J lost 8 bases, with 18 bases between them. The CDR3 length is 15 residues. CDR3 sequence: CASSLIWRSTGGYTF. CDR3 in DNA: TGCGCCAGCAGCTTGATTTGGCGGAGTACTGGAGGCTACACCTTC. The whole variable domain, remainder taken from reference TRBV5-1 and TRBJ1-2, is KAGVTQTPRYLIKTRGQQVTLSCSPISGHRSVSWYQQTPGQGLQFLFEYFSETQRNKGNFPGRFSGRQFSNSRSEMNVSTLELGDSALYLCASSLIWRSTGGYTFGSGTRLTVV.

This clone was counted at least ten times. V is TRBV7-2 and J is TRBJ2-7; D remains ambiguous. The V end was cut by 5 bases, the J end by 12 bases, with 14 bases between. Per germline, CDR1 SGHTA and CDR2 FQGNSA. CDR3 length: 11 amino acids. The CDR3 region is CASSNQRAWYF. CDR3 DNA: TGTGCCAGCAGCAATCAGCGAGCATGGTACTTC.

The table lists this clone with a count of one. CDR3 sequence: CASSEVGGGMGEAFF. The CDR3 DNA sequence: TGTGCCAGCAGTGAGGTGGGGGGGGGCATGGGTGAAGCTTTCTTT. The chain recombines TRBV2 with TRBJ1-1; TRBD1 is a possible D gene (6 bases). The CDR3 totals 15 residues. V was cut by 3 bases and J by 7 bases, with 18 bases left in between. Germline assignment: CDR1 SNHLY and CDR2 FYNNEI. The whole variable domain, remainder taken from reference TRBV2 and TRBJ1-1, is EPEVTQTPSHQVTQMGQEVILRCVPISNHLYFYWYRQILGQKVEFLVSFYNNEISEKSEIFDDQFSVERPDGSNFTLKIRSTKLEDSAMYFCASSEVGGGMGEAFFGQGTRLTVV.

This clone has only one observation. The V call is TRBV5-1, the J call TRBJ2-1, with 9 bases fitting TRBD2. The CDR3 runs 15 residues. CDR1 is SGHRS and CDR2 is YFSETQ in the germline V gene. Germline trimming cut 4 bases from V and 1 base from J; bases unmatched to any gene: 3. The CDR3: CASSDSGGSYNEQFF. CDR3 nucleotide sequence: TGCGCCAGCAGCGATAGCGGGGGATCCTACAATGAGCAGTTCTTC.

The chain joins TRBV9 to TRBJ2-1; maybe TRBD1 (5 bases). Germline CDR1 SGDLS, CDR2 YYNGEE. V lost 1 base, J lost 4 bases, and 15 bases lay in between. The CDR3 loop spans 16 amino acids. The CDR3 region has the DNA TGTGCCAGCAGCGTACAGGGTGGGTATGATTACAATGAGCAGTTCTTC. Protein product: CASSVQGGYDYNEQFF.

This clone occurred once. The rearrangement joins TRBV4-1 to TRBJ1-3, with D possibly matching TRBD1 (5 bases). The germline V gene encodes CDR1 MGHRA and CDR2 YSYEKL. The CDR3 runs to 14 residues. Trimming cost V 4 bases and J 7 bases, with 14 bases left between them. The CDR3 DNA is TGCGCCAGCAGCCCGGGGGAGGGAGGGAACACCATATATTTT. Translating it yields CASSPGEGGNTIYF.

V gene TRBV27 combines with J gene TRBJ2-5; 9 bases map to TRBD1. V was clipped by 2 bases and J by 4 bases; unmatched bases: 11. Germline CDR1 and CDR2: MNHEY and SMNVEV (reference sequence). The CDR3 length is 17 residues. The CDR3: CASSLKWDRAGLETQYF. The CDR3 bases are TGTGCCAGCAGTTTAAAGTGGGACAGGGCCGGGTTAGAGACCCAGTACTTC.

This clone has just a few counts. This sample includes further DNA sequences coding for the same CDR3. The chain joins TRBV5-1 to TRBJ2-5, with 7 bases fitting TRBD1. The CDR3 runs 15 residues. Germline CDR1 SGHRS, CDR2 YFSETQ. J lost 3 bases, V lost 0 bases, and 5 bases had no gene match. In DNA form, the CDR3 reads TGCGCCAGCAGCTTGGCCGGGACAGAAAAAGAGACCCAGTACTTC. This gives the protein CASSLAGTEKETQYF.

The DNA for the CDR3 is TGTGCCAGCAGCGTGGGTAGCGGGACTTTCAATGAGCAGTTCTTC. Residues: CASSVGSGTFNEQFF. The chain combines TRBV9 with TRBJ2-1, with 8 bases aligning to TRBD2. CDR3 length: 15 amino acids. In germline, CDR1 is SGDLS, CDR2 YYNGEE. The ends lost 2 bases at V and 6 bases at J; junction bases unmatched: 7.